Listed below are T cell receptor beta chains from one sample, sequenced in a study of a mutant IDH1 vaccine in newly diagnosed glioma. Their antigens are not known. This table comes from immunoSEQ multiplex PCR, and its TCRdb copy is limited to in-frame clones, with some not included. The sample contains fewer than 35,000 clones, 80% to 85% of which appear only once. Sequencing used PBMCs, obtained from a glioma patient whose treatment included an IDH1 peptide vaccine. The source is a man aged 25-40 years with glioma. CDR3s leave out the opening cysteine and the closing phenylalanine or tryptophan. Part of the rows lack a size; the others show once, few, many or a class for expanded clones.

>TRBV30|TRBJ2-7|.
AWSAGQPYEQY
>TRBV28|TRBJ1-4|.
ASSLGGRTNEKLF
>TRBV7-2|TRBJ2-3|few
ASSSWADTQY
>TRBV5-1|TRBJ2-1|.
ASSVGTGMNEQF
>TRBV2|TRBJ1-5|.
ASSTTYQPQH
>TRBV10-3|TRBJ1-1|once
AISEGPRDNTEAF
>TRBV5-1|TRBJ2-3|.
ASSLDRGTQY
>TRBV9|TRBJ1-1|.
ASSVARNTEAF
>TRBV9|TRBJ1-6|.
ASSVQGDSPLH
>TRBV4-3|TRBJ1-5|few
ASSQDRNQPQH
>TRBV7-8|TRBJ2-2|.
ASSFLAEINTGELF
>TRBV5-1|TRBJ2-3|once
ASSLEGLIRDTQY
>TRBV5-4|TRBJ1-6|.
ASSLEDRVTPLH
>TRBV19|TRBJ1-2|.
ASSISRGANYGYT
>TRBV7-8|TRBJ2-7|.
ASSFRGEGDIPYEQY
>TRBV6-5|TRBJ1-1|.
ASSYGYGGMNTEAF
>TRBV18|TRBJ1-2|few
ASSPELAAANYGYT
>TRBV28|TRBJ2-2|.
ASTESRQGVSFTGELF
>TRBV5-1|TRBJ2-2|few
ASRTSGTIRGTGELF
>TRBV7-2|TRBJ2-3|.
ASSPSSGRAPDTQY
>TRBV5-1|TRBJ2-7|once
ASSLVASGRSEQY
>TRBV29-1|TRBJ2-1|.
SVEQSYGSLSSYNEQF
>TRBV10-3|TRBJ2-7|.
AISVSSGGTSYEQY
>TRBV11-3|TRBJ1-1|.
ASSSGRNTEAF
>TRBV5-4|TRBJ1-2|.
ASSFDRAPGYGYT
>TRBV19|TRBJ2-3|.
ASTPRGRDTDTQY
>TRBV7-9|TRBJ2-3|.
ASSLRTSGGTDTQY
>TRBV19|TRBJ2-2|.
ASSPGPATGELF
>TRBV6-6|TRBJ2-7|.
ASSSRGIPNGQY
>TRBV12-1|TRBJ2-5|.
ASSTEKAAIQETQY
>TRBV28|TRBJ1-6|once
ASSFLRDSNNSPLH
>TRBV7-6|TRBJ2-7|.
ASSREGLAYEQY
>TRBV28|TRBJ1-4|few
ASRRLEDEKLF
>TRBV11-2|TRBJ2-5|.
ASNLEGVLETQY
>TRBV5-1|TRBJ2-7|few
ASSQGEGQYYEQY
>TRBV5-6|TRBJ2-1|.
ASQEGFNEQF
>TRBV5-1|TRBJ2-5|.
ASSLDRGADKETQY
>TRBV29-1|TRBJ2-3|.
SALHSTDTQY
>TRBV11-3|TRBJ2-3|.
ASSLDHHNTQY
>TRBV7-8|TRBJ1-1|few
ASSLDTDRNTEAF
>TRBV18|TRBJ2-6|.
ASSPRRRDRSSGANVLT
>TRBV30|TRBJ1-5|few
AWSVGQRNQPQH
>TRBV14|TRBJ1-1|.
ASSQLTGTEAF
>TRBV7-8|TRBJ2-5|.
ASSLVGGGETQY
>TRBV6-5|TRBJ1-1|.
ASSSTGRNTEAF
>TRBV5-4|TRBJ1-1|.
ASSTAGAGTEAF
>TRBV18|TRBJ1-1|.
ACRMTEDTEAF
>TRBV6-5|TRBJ2-1|.
ASRQGSEQF
>TRBV5-1|TRBJ2-3|once
ASSQTGTTQNTQY
>TRBV4-3|TRBJ2-2|.
ASSPTQGNTGELF
>TRBV5-6|TRBJ2-5|.
ASSLVTGNQETQY
>TRBV10-3|TRBJ2-5|.
AISESGPQETQY
>TRBV5-1|TRBJ1-4|.
ASSRGQVREKLF
>TRBV4-3|TRBJ1-6|.
ASSGNPNSPLH